These 7 T cell receptor beta chains originate from one sample sequenced in a study of T cell responses to AZD1222 COVID-19 vaccine. The protocol was immunoSEQ multiplex PCR, while the TCRdb copy is restricted to in-frame clones and leaves out a portion. The table shows 140,000 or so clones, with more than 85% occurring only once. The sample here was peripheral blood, taken after recovery from COVID-19. The receptors stem from an adult who had recovered from COVID-19.

V gene TRBV27 combines with J gene TRBJ2-7; D perhaps matches TRBD1 (6 bases). V lost 5 bases and J lost 6, with 17 bases in between. The CDR3 consists of 14 residues. Germline V gene lookup returns CDR1 MNHEY and CDR2 SMNVEV (reference sequence). CDR3 DNA: TGTGCCAGCAGTCCAACGACAGGCATCATCGAGCAGTACTTC. Amino acid sequence: CASSPTTGIIEQYF.

This clone was counted a single time. The chain has TRBV19 and TRBJ1-4, with D unclear. Looked up from germline, CDR1 is LNHDA and CDR2 is SQIVND (reference sequence). V was trimmed by 2 bases and J by 0 bases, leaving 7 bases between them. The length of the CDR3 is 15 residues. The chain's CDR3 is CASSILGPTNEKLFF. CDR3 in DNA: TGTGCCAGTAGTATATTGGGCCCAACTAATGAAAAACTGTTTTTT.

The CDR3 sequence: CASSIKGRIGTEAFF. The CDR3 nucleotides are TGTGCCAGTAGTATAAAAGGACGGATTGGGACTGAAGCTTTCTTT. The chain recombines TRBV19 with TRBJ1-1; D call uncertain. The CDR3 has 15 amino acids. Germline loops: CDR1 LNHDA, CDR2 SQIVND (reference sequence). V was shortened by 2 bases and J by 5 bases, with 15 bases between the two germline ends.

This chain connects TRBV19 to TRBJ2-7; D is undetermined. Trimming took 8 bases from V and 2 from J, leaving 16 bases between them. The CDR3 contains 14 residues. The germline CDR1 and CDR2 sequences are LNHDA and SQIVND (reference sequence). Here the CDR3 reads CASSKGRQAYEQYF. CDR3 coding DNA: TGTGCCAGTTCCAAGGGTCGGCAGGCCTACGAGCAGTACTTC.

This clone is a singleton in its sample. V gene TRBV2 combines with J gene TRBJ2-7, with D possibly being TRBD1 or TRBD2 (5 bases each). Germline lookup yields CDR1 SNHLY and CDR2 FYNNEI. V lost 1 base to trimming and J lost 4 bases, with 17 bases between them. The CDR3 contains 16 residues. DNA for the CDR3: TGTGCCAGCAGTGAAGGGGGGATGAACCAAGGTTACGAGCAGTACTTC. This translates into CASSEGGMNQGYEQYF.

The chain couples TRBV19 to TRBJ2-3, with 7 positions matching TRBD2. V was clipped by 5 bases and J by 2 bases; unmatched bases: 4. The CDR3 has 14 residues. Germline assignment: CDR1 LNHDA and CDR2 SQIVND (reference sequence). The CDR3 bases are TGTGCCAGTAGTTCTAGCGGTTACACAGATACGCAGTATTTT. Translation gives CASSSSGYTDTQYF.

This clone is a singleton in its sample. The chain links TRBV7-9 to TRBJ1-2; TRBD1 matches 8 bases. This CDR3 contains 12 residues. V was clipped by 8 bases and J by 5 bases; unmatched bases: 4. Germline values: CDR1 SEHNR, CDR2 FQNEAQ (reference sequence). CDR3: CASGTGGYGYTF. The CDR3 nucleotides read TGTGCCAGCGGCACAGGGGGATATGGCTACACCTTC.